Sequencing of this T cell receptor (beta chain) was carried out in a study of cytomegalovirus exposure and HLA in healthy donors. Study-wide findings and caveats: Reports indicated that the classifier achieved high specificity and sensitivity in diagnosing cytomegalovirus status.

V dropped 7 bases and J dropped 4 bases, with 11 bases sitting between them. Germline-derived CDR1 and CDR2 are SQVTM and ANQGSEA. The CDR3 is 12 residues long. Profiling relied on immunoSEQ multiplex PCR, and the TCRdb table lists in-frame clones only, not all of them. The data contain approximately 190,000 clones, about 80% of them singletons. In regard to this clone: Its antigen remains unidentified.

The sequenced sample was PBMCs. J is TRBJ1-3 and V is TRBV29-1; no definite D call. This receptor was obtained from a man between 18 and 29 years old in good health and CMV-seropositive. For the CDR3, the DNA is TGCAGCGCGTGGAGGCGGGGAAACACCATATATTTT. Amino acid sequence: CSAWRRGNTIYF.